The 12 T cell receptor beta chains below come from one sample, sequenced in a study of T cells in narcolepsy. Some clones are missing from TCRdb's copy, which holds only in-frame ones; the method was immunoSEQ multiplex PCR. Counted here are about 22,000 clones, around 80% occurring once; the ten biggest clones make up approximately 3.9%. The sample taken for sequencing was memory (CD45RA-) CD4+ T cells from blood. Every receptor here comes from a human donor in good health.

The CDR3 DNA sequence: TGTGCCAGCAGCCAGGGTAGCGGGGGCACCGGGGAGCTGTTTTTT. Translating gives CASSQGSGGTGELFF. This sequence joins TRBV14 and TRBJ2-2, with 9 bases identical to TRBD2. V was pared by 3 bases and J by 4 bases, with 3 bases of the junction left unmatched. CDR3 length: 15 residues. Germline V CDR1 and CDR2: SGHDN, FVKESK.

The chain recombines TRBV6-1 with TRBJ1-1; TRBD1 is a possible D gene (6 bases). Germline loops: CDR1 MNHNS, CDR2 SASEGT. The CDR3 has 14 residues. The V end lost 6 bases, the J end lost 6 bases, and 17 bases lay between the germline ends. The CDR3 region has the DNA TGTGCCAGCAGCTCCCAGGGGAAACTCGCTGAAGCTTTCTTT. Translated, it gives CASSSQGKLAEAFF.

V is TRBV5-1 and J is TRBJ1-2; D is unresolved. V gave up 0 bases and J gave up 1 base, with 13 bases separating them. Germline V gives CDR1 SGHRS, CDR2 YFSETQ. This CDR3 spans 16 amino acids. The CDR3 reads CASSLGWVGDNYGYTF. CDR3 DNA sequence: TGCGCCAGCAGCTTGGGCTGGGTCGGGGATAACTATGGCTACACCTTC. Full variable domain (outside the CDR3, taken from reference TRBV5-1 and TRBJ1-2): KAGVTQTPRYLIKTRGQQVTLSCSPISGHRSVSWYQQTPGQGLQFLFEYFSETQRNKGNFPGRFSGRQFSNSRSEMNVSTLELGDSALYLCASSLGWVGDNYGYTFGSGTRLTVV.

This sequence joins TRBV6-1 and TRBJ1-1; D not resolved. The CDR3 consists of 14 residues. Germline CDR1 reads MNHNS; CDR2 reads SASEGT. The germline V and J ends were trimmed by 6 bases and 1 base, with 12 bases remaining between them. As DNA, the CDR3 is TGTGCCAGCAGACCACTACGGGAGAACACTGAAGCTTTCTTT. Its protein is CASRPLRENTEAFF.

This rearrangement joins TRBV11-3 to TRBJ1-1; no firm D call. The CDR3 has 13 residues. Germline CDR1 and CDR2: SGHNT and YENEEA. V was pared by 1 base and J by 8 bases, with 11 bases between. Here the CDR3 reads CASSLAMGREAFF. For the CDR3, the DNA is TGTGCCAGCAGCTTAGCGATGGGGAGGGAAGCTTTCTTT.

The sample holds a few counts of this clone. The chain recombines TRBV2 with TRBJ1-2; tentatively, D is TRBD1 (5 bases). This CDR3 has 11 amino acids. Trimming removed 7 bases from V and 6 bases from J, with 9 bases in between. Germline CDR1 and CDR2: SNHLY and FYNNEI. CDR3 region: CASTRGDGYTF. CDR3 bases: TGTGCCAGCACCCGGGGGGATGGCTACACCTTC. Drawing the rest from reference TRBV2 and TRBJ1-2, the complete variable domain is EPEVTQTPSHQVTQMGQEVILRCVPISNHLYFYWYRQILGQKVEFLVSFYNNEISEKSEIFDDQFSVERPDGSNFTLKIRSTKLEDSAMYFCASTRGDGYTFGSGTRLTVV.

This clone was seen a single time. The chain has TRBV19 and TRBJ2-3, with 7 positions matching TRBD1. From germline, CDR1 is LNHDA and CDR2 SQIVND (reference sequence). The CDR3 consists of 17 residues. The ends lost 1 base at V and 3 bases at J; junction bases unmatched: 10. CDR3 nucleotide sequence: TGTGCCAGTAGTATAGGGAATATAGGGGGCCGTACAGATACGCAGTATTTT. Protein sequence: CASSIGNIGGRTDTQYF.

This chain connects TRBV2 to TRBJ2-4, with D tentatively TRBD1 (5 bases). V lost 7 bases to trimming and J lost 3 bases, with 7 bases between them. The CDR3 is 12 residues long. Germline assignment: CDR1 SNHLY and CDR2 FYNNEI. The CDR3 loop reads CASKQDKNIQYF. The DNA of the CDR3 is TGTGCCAGCAAACAGGACAAAAACATTCAGTACTTC.

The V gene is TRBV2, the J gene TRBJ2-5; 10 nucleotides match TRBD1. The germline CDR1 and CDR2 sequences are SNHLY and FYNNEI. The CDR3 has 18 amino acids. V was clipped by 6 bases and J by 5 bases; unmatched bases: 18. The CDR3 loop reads CASRSLLGLTGGDETQYF. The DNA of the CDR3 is TGTGCCAGCAGGTCTCTCCTTGGTCTGACAGGGGGCGACGAGACCCAGTACTTC.

Here the CDR3 reads CASSLDPRSGEQYF. Written as DNA, the CDR3 is TGTGCCAGCAGCTTAGACCCCCGGTCGGGCGAGCAGTACTTC. V usage is TRBV7-8 and J usage is TRBJ2-7, with D unclear. Germline-derived CDR1 and CDR2 are SGHVS and FQNEAQ. CDR3 size: 14 residues. Trimming took off 1 base at V and 6 bases at J, with 13 bases between the two ends.

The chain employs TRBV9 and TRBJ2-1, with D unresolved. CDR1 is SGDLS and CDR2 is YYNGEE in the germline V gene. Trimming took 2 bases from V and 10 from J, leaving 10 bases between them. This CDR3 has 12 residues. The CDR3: CASSVERNEQFF. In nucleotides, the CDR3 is TGTGCCAGCAGCGTTGAGAGAAACGAGCAGTTCTTC. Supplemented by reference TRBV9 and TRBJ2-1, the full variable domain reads DSGVTQTPKHLITATGQRVTLRCSPRSGDLSVYWYQQSLDQGLQFLIQYYNGEERAKGNILERFSAQQFPDLHSELNLSSLELGDSALYFCASSVERNEQFFGPGTRLTVL.

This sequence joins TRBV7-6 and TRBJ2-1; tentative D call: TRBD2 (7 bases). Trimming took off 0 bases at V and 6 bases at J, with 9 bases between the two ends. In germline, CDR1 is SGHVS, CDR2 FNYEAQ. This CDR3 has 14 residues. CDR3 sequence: CASSLAGGGNEQFF. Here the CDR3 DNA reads TGTGCCAGCAGCTTAGCGGGAGGGGGCAATGAGCAGTTCTTC.